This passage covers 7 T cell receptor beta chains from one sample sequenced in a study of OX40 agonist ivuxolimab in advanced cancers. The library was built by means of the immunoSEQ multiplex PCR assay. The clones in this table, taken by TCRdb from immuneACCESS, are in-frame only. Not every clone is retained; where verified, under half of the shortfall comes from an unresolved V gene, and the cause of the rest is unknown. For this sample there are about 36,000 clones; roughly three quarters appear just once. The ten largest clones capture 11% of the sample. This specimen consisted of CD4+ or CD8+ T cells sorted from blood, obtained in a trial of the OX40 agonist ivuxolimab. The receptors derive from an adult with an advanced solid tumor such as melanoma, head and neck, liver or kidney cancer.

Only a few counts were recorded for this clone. DNA for the CDR3: TGTGCCAGCAGCTTAGACGGCTTCTATGGCTACACCTTC. It yields the protein CASSLDGFYGYTF. V gene TRBV5-4 combines with J gene TRBJ1-2, with D unclear. Germline CDR1 and CDR2: SGHNT and YYREEE (reference sequence). The V and J ends lost 2 bases and 4 bases respectively, with 9 bases between them. CDR3 length: 13 amino acids.

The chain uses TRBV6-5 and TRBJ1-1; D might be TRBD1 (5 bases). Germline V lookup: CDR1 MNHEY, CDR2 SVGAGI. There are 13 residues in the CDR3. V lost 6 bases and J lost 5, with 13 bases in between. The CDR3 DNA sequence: TGTGCCAGCAGCTGGGGGTCGAGGACTGAAGCTTTCTTT. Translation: CASSWGSRTEAFF.

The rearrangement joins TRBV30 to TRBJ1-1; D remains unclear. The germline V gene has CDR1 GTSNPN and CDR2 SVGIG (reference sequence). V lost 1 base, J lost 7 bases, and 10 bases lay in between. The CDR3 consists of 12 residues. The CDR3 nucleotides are TGTGCCTGGAGTGAGTTCCTGGGTGAAGCTTTCTTT. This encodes CAWSEFLGEAFF.

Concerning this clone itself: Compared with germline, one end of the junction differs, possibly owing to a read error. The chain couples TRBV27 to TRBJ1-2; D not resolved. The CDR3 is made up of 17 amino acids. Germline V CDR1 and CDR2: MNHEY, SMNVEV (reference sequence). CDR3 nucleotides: TGTGTCAGCAGTTTATCAGAGGGATCGAGTAGCGGCTATGGCTACACCTTC. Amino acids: CVSSLSEGSSSGYGYTF.

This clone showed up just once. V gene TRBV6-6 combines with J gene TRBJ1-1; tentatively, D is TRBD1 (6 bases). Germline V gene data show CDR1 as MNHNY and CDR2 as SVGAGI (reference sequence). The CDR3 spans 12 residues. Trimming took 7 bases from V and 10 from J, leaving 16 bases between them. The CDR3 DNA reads TGTGCCAGCAATCTTGACACAGGGAGAGCTTTCTTT. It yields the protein CASNLDTGRAFF.

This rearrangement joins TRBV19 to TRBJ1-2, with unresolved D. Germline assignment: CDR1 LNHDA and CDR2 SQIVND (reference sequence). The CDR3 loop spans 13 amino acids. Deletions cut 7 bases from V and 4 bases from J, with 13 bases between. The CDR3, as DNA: TGTGCCAGTACCCTTGCGGGCGGCTATGGCTACACCTTC. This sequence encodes CASTLAGGYGYTF.

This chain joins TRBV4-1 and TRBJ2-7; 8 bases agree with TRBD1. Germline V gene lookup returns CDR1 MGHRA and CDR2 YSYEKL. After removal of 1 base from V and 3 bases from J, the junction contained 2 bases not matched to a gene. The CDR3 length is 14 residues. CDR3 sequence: CASSQGQGIYEQYF. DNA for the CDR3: TGCGCCAGCAGCCAAGGACAGGGGATCTACGAGCAGTACTTC.